Shown below are 15 T cell receptor beta chains from a single sample sequenced in a study of breast tumors, draining lymph nodes, adjacent tissues. A single record per CDR3 protein comes from TCRdb applying MiXCR to the multiplex PCR reads. This table holds approximately 19,000 distinct CDR3 sequences, roughly 50% found once. Source material: breast tumor tissue. All receptors derive from a female donor with breast cancer. Some clones in this sample may be carry-over from other donors' samples.

The chain couples TRBV24-1 to TRBJ2-6; tentative D call: TRBD2 (7 bases). V was trimmed by 5 bases and J by 2 bases, leaving 15 bases between them. The CDR3 extends over 17 amino acids. Germline-derived CDR1 and CDR2 are KGHDR and SFDVKD. The CDR3 reads CATSALQGGTGANVLTF. CDR3 nucleotide sequence: TGTGCCACCAGTGCATTACAGGGAGGGACTGGGGCCAACGTCCTGACTTTC.

Relative to its sample, this clonotype is medium-sized. The DNA for the CDR3 is TGTGCCAGCAGCCCAGAGCGGAGGACAGATACGCAGTATTTT. It specifies CASSPERRTDTQYF. This chain links TRBV7-2 with TRBJ2-3; D might be TRBD2 (5 bases). The CDR3 runs to 14 residues. V shed 5 bases and J shed 3 bases, with 12 bases lying between them. The germline gives CDR1 SGHTA, CDR2 FQGNSA. Full variable domain (rest looked up from reference TRBV7-2 and TRBJ2-3): GAGVSQSPSNKVTEKGKDVELRCDPISGHTALYWYRQSLGQGLEFLIYFQGNSAPDKSGLPSDRFSAERTGGSVSTLTIQRTQQEDSAVYLCASSPERRTDTQYFGPGTRLTVL.

In this sample, this clonotype is large. The genes are TRBV2 and TRBJ2-7, with 7 bases matching TRBD2. J was trimmed by 1 base and V by 1 base; bases with no gene match: 13. This CDR3 contains 18 residues. CDR1 and CDR2 (germline): SNHLY, FYNNEI. The CDR3, as DNA: TGTGCCAGCAGTGAAGACCGAGGCGGTGGGGGAGGGTCCTACGAGCAGTACTTC. Translation: CASSEDRGGGGGSYEQYF. The complete variable domain, with remaining parts taken from reference TRBV2 and TRBJ2-7, reads EPEVTQTPSHQVTQMGQEVILRCVPISNHLYFYWYRQILGQKVEFLVSFYNNEISEKSEIFDDQFSVERPDGSNFTLKIRSTKLEDSAMYFCASSEDRGGGGGSYEQYFGPGTRLTVT.

This clonotype was recorded many times. J is TRBJ2-1 and V is TRBV3-1; 12 positions match TRBD2. J lost 9 bases, V lost 2 bases, and 14 bases had no gene match. Germline V gives CDR1 LGHDT, CDR2 YNNKEL (reference sequence). The CDR3 runs 18 residues. The CDR3 DNA reads TGTGCCAGCAGCCAATACCCACCTAGCGGGAGGGCCAAGGGTGAGCAGTTCTTC. Protein product: CASSQYPPSGRAKGEQFF.

This clonotype was detected ten times or more. The J gene is TRBJ2-7, the V gene TRBV6-5; TRBD1 agrees at 7 bases. Germline CDR1 reads MNHEY; CDR2 reads SVGAGI. Unmatched junction bases numbered 14, after V lost 10 bases and J lost 5 bases. The CDR3 has 14 residues. As DNA, the CDR3 is TGTGCCACCGGGCCCCCTGACAGGGCCCACGAGCAGTACTTC. Residues: CATGPPDRAHEQYF.

CDR3 amino acids: CATNDRGDSPLHF. In DNA, the CDR3 is TGTGCCACCAACGACAGGGGGGATTCACCCCTCCACTTT. The chain carries TRBV24-1 and TRBJ1-6, with 9 bases lining up with TRBD1. The CDR3 is 13 residues long. Germline lookup yields CDR1 KGHDR and CDR2 SFDVKD. V lost 8 bases and J lost 8; bases outside the gene matches: 3.

The chain has TRBV4-2 and TRBJ2-2; the D is unclear. Germline V gene data show CDR1 as LGHNA and CDR2 as YNFKEQ. The CDR3 is made up of 16 amino acids. Trimming left V 4 bases short and J 5 bases short, with 17 bases between. The CDR3 loop is CASSRRPGPQTGELFF. The CDR3 DNA reads TGTGCCAGCAGCCGCCGGCCGGGTCCCCAAACCGGGGAGCTGTTTTTT.

V and J are TRBV10-1 and TRBJ2-1, with TRBD2 identical over 12 bases. The V gene end was trimmed by 4 bases and the J gene end by 5 bases; junction bases not matched to a gene: 3. This CDR3 spans 15 amino acids. Germline values: CDR1 WNHNN, CDR2 SYGVQD (reference sequence). CDR3 protein: CASSGTSGNNNEQFF. CDR3 DNA: TGCGCCAGCAGTGGGACTAGCGGGAATAACAATGAGCAGTTCTTC.

As concerns this clonotype: Since no conserved phenylalanine or tryptophan closes the CDR3, a read error is the likely cause. The rearrangement links TRBV14 to TRBJ2-7; D tentatively reads TRBD1 or TRBD2 (5 bases each). The CDR3 loop spans 14 amino acids. Between the trimmed V and J ends, which lost 2 bases and 7 bases, there was a span of 15 bases. Germline V CDR1 and CDR2: SGHDN, FVKESK. The CDR3 here is CASSQNRDRYEQYI. DNA of the CDR3: TGTGCCAGCAGCCAAAACCGGGACCGCTATGAGCAGTACATC.

V is TRBV10-2 and J is TRBJ2-7; D may be TRBD1 (5 bases). V shed 3 bases and J shed 6 bases, with 15 bases lying between them. Germline V CDR1 and CDR2: WSHSY, SAAADI. The CDR3 has 14 amino acids. For the CDR3, the DNA is TGCGCCAGCAGTGAATACCTCCCCCAGGGCGAGCAGTACTTC. Protein sequence: CASSEYLPQGEQYF.

Worth noting for this clonotype: This clone may be a read error of a much larger clone one base away. The chain uses TRBV6-1 and TRBJ2-7; no reliable D call. Trimming removed 5 bases from V and 4 bases from J, with 18 bases in between. This CDR3 spans 15 amino acids. CDR1 and CDR2 (germline): MNHNS, SASEGT. CDR3 region: CASSQTHYNSYEQYF. CDR3 sequence (DNA): TGTGCCAGCAGTCAAACTCACTACAACTCTTACGAGCAGTACTTC.

This clonotype was recorded many times. The rearrangement links TRBV3-1 to TRBJ2-7; 7 positions agree with TRBD1. Germline CDR1 is LGHDT and CDR2 is YNNKEL (reference sequence). V dropped 4 bases and J dropped 8; count of bases not matched to a gene: 5. The CDR3 extends over 12 amino acids. The CDR3 spells CASSLRQGQQYF. The CDR3 DNA is TGTGCCAGCAGCCTCCGACAGGGCCAGCAGTACTTC.

The chain employs TRBV12-3 or TRBV12-4 and TRBJ2-1; 11 nucleotides line up with TRBD2. V lost 6 bases, J lost 13 bases, and 8 bases stayed unmatched. CDR3 length: 13 residues. The DNA of the CDR3 is TGTGCCAGCAGCGCTAATAGCGGGAGGGCACAGTTCTTC. Protein: CASSANSGRAQFF.

This clonotype has just a few counts. The chain joins TRBV6-5 to TRBJ1-5, with TRBD1 as a possible D gene (5 bases). The CDR3 loop spans 16 amino acids. Per the germline V gene, CDR1 is MNHEY and CDR2 is SVGAGI. Trimming shortened V by 5 bases and J by 0 bases, and 14 bases separated the two germline ends. The CDR3 DNA sequence: TGTGCCAGCAGTCAGGCAACAGGTTATAGCAATCAGCCCCAGCATTTT. Translation: CASSQATGYSNQPQHF.

The V and J genes are TRBV20-1 and TRBJ2-3; tentatively, D is TRBD1 or TRBD2 (6 bases each). The CDR3 is made up of 14 amino acids. The germline V gene has CDR1 DFQATT and CDR2 SNEGSKA (reference sequence). V lost 8 bases to trimming and J lost 5 bases, with 20 bases between them. The CDR3 nucleotides are TGCAGTCTTGCTGGTCCGGGGGCCGGAGATACGCAGTATTTT. It encodes CSLAGPGAGDTQYF.